A single sample is the source of the 14 T cell receptor beta chains below, sequenced in a study of shared clonotypes between healthy human individuals. The naive CD8 fraction comprised CD45RO-negative cells positively selected for CCR7 and excluded terminally differentiated effector memory CD45RA+ cells. The method was immunoSEQ multiplex PCR; TCRdb's version includes in-frame clones alone and lacks a portion of them. The repertoire includes approximately 1.9 million clones, about 93% of them detected once, and about 1.6% sits in the top ten. Sequencing was done on a sample of naive CD8+ T cells from PBMCs. These receptors came from a man between 18 and 35 years old in good health. Some clones in this sample may be carry-over from other donors' samples.

CDR3 region: CASSFSISSYNEQFF. CDR3 bases: TGTGCCAGCAGCTTTTCCATCAGCTCCTACAATGAGCAGTTCTTC. This rearrangement joins TRBV13 to TRBJ2-1, with D unresolved. The ends were cut back, 3 bases at V and 0 bases at J, with 9 bases in the middle. CDR1 is PRHDT, CDR2 FYEKMQ, per germline (reference sequence). The CDR3 extends over 15 amino acids.

V gene TRBV30 combines with J gene TRBJ2-1, with 11 positions matching TRBD2. The CDR3 is 15 amino acids. Trimming took 0 bases from V and 5 from J; bases not matched to a gene: 3. Germline V gene data show CDR1 as GTSNPN and CDR2 as SVGIG (reference sequence). CDR3 sequence: CAWSVLAGGDNEQFF. The DNA for the CDR3 is TGTGCCTGGAGTGTATTAGCGGGAGGGGACAATGAGCAGTTCTTC. The full variable domain, completed using reference TRBV30 and TRBJ2-1, is SQTIHQWPATLVQPVGSPLSLECTVEGTSNPNLYWYRQAAGRGLQLLFYSVGIGQISSEVPQNLSASRPQDRQFILSSKKLLLSDSGFYLCAWSVLAGGDNEQFFGPGTRLTVL.

The V gene is TRBV25-1, the J gene TRBJ2-5; the D is unclear. Per the germline V gene, CDR1 is MGHDK and CDR2 is SYGVNS. Trimming took off 4 bases at V and 7 bases at J, with 4 bases between the two ends. This CDR3 has 10 residues. CDR3 nucleotide sequence: TGTGCCAGCAGTGCCGGGACCCAGTACTTC. Encoded protein: CASSAGTQYF.

The V and J genes are TRBV7-6 and TRBJ1-2, with TRBD1 matching 7 bases. The germline V gene has CDR1 SGHVS and CDR2 FNYEAQ. The CDR3 is 15 amino acids. Losses at the gene ends were 1 base for V and 8 bases for J; bases not matched to a gene: 10. The CDR3: CASSLGYRGFDGYTF. The CDR3 DNA sequence: TGTGCCAGCAGCTTAGGATACAGGGGTTTTGACGGCTACACCTTC. The full variable domain, in which reference TRBV7-6 and TRBJ1-2 provide the parts outside the CDR3, is GAGVSQSPRYKVTKRGQDVALRCDPISGHVSLYWYRQALGQGPEFLTYFNYEAQQDKSGLPNDRFSAERPEGSISTLTIQRTEQRDSAMYRCASSLGYRGFDGYTFGSGTRLTVV.

J is TRBJ2-5 and V is TRBV9, with TRBD1 matching over 8 bases. CDR1 and CDR2 (germline): SGDLS, YYNGEE. The V gene end was trimmed by 3 bases and the J gene end by 5 bases; junction bases not matched to a gene: 9. The CDR3 has 15 residues. CDR3 sequence: CASSAGQGRIETQYF. The CDR3 DNA reads TGTGCCAGCAGCGCCGGACAGGGTAGGATTGAGACCCAGTACTTC.

This rearrangement joins TRBV2 to TRBJ2-7; D may correspond to TRBD1 or TRBD2 (5 bases each). The V gene lost 6 bases and the J gene lost 6 bases, with 15 bases spanning the gap. This CDR3 contains 13 residues. Germline V CDR1 and CDR2: SNHLY, FYNNEI. CDR3 sequence reads: CASRMVVRGEQYF. The CDR3 bases are TGTGCCAGCAGGATGGTGGTGAGGGGCGAGCAGTACTTC.

This clone was observed once. The chain is built from TRBV7-8 and TRBJ2-3; 7 bases align to TRBD1. CDR3 length: 15 residues. The junction had 4 bases not matched to a gene; V was cut back by 4 bases and J by 0 bases. Germline CDR1 reads SGHVS; CDR2 reads FQNEAQ. CDR3 region: CASSSTGDSTDTQYF. CDR3 sequence (DNA): TGTGCCAGCAGCTCAACAGGGGATAGCACAGATACGCAGTATTTT. Combining the CDR3 with reference TRBV7-8 and TRBJ2-3 gives the whole variable domain GAGVSQSPRYKVAKRGQDVALRCDPISGHVSLFWYQQALGQGPEFLTYFQNEAQLDKSGLPSDRFFAERPEGSVSTLKIQRTQQEDSAVYLCASSSTGDSTDTQYFGPGTRLTVL.

The J gene is TRBJ1-2, the V gene TRBV27; TRBD1 might be the D (5 bases). Per germline, CDR1 MNHEY and CDR2 SMNVEV (reference sequence). V gave up 6 bases and J gave up 6 bases, with 29 bases separating them. The CDR3 contains 18 residues. CDR3 residues: CASRTGTPPRGTNDGYTF. The CDR3 bases are TGTGCCAGCAGAACCGGGACGCCCCCACGGGGTACAAATGATGGCTACACCTTC.

V usage is TRBV6-4 and J usage is TRBJ2-3; 8 positions match TRBD1. This CDR3 is built from 15 residues. Germline V gene sequence: CDR1 MRHNA, CDR2 SNTAGT. V lost 7 bases and J lost 0; bases outside the gene matches: 6. The CDR3 sequence: CASTRQGPSTDTQYF. The DNA for the CDR3 is TGTGCCAGCACCAGACAGGGGCCTAGCACAGATACGCAGTATTTT.

The rearrangement links TRBV27 to TRBJ1-1; D is uncertain. This CDR3 region has 14 residues. Per germline, CDR1 MNHEY and CDR2 SMNVEV (reference sequence). DNA of the CDR3: TGTCGCAGCCAGTCTTACGCAAGGAACACTGAAGCTTTCTTT. Amino acid sequence: CRSQSYARNTEAFF.

To note about this clone: This same CDR3 is encoded by further DNA sequences in the sample. V is TRBV6-5 and J is TRBJ1-5; D is unresolved. Between the trimmed V and J ends, which lost 0 bases and 2 bases, there was a span of 5 bases. The CDR3 covers 14 residues. Germline CDR1 and CDR2: MNHEY and SVGAGI. The CDR3 protein is CASSYSGGNQPQHF. For the CDR3, the DNA is TGTGCCAGCAGTTACTCCGGCGGCAATCAGCCCCAGCATTTT.

CDR3 sequence (DNA): TGTGCCTGGACCGGACAGCAAGAGACCCAGTACTTC. This encodes CAWTGQQETQYF. The chain joins TRBV30 to TRBJ2-5, with D tentatively TRBD1 (6 bases). Germline CDR1 is GTSNPN and CDR2 is SVGIG (reference sequence). V was trimmed by 4 bases and J by 2 bases, leaving 8 bases between them. The CDR3 sequence is 12 residues long.

This clone was observed once. The rearrangement joins TRBV9 to TRBJ2-2; the D gene is possibly TRBD1 (5 bases). The CDR3 sequence is 15 residues long. From germline, CDR1 is SGDLS and CDR2 YYNGEE. V shed 2 bases and J shed 1 base, with 9 bases lying between them. CDR3 region: CASSVETGNTGELFF. CDR3 nucleotide sequence: TGTGCCAGCAGCGTTGAAACAGGGAACACCGGGGAGCTGTTTTTT.

The chain recombines TRBV27 with TRBJ2-3; a weak D match, TRBD2 (5 bases). The germline V gene encodes CDR1 MNHEY and CDR2 SMNVEV (reference sequence). Between the trimmed V and J ends, which lost 4 bases and 6 bases, there was a span of 17 bases. This CDR3 spans 15 amino acids. The CDR3 DNA reads as TGTGCCAGCAGTTCCCTACCCGGACTGAGGGATACGCAGTATTTT. Translating gives CASSSLPGLRDTQYF.